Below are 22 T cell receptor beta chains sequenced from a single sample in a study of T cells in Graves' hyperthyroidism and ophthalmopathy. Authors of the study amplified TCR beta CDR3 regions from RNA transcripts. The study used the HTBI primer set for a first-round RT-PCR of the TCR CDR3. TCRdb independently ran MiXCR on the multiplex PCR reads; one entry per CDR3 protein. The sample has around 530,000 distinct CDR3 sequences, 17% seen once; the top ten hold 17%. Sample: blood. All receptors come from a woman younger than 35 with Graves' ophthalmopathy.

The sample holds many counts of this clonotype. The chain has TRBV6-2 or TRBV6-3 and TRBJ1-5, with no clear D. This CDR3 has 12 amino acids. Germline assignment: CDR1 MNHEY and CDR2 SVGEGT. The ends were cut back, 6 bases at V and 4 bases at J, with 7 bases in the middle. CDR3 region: CASRGPNQPQHF. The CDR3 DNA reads TGTGCCAGCAGGGGTCCAAATCAGCCCCAGCATTTT.

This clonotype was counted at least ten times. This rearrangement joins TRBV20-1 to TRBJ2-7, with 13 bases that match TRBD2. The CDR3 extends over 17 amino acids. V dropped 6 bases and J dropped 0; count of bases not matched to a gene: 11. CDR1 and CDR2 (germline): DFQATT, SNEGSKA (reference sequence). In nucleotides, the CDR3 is TGCAGTGCGTTAACCGGGACTAGCGGGGCCTACTCCTACGAGCAGTACTTC. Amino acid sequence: CSALTGTSGAYSYEQYF.

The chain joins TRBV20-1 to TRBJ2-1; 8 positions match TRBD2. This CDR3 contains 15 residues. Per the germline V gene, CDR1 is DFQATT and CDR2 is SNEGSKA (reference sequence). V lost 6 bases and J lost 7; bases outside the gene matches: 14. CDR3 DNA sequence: TGCAGTGCCTGGGCGCTCCGGGGGGGGCCGAATGAGCAGTTCTTC. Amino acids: CSAWALRGGPNEQFF.

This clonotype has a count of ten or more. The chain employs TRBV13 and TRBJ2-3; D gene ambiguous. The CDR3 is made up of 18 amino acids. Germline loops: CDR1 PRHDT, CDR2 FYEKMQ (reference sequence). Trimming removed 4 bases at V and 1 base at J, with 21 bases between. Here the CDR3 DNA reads TGTGCCAGCAGCTCCTCCGTTGAACGTTGGGGTCGCACAGATACGCAGTATTTT. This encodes CASSSSVERWGRTDTQYF.

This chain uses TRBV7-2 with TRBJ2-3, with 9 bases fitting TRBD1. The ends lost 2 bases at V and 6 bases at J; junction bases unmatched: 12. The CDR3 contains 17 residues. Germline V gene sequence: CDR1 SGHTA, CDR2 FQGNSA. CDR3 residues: CASSLLGTGYGWDTQYF. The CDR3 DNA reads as TGTGCCAGCAGCTTATTAGGGACAGGGTATGGGTGGGATACGCAGTATTTT.

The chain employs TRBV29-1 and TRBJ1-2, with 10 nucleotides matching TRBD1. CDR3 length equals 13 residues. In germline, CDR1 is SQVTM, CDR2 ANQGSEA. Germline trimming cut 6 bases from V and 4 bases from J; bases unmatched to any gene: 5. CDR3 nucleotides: TGCAGCGTCGAGACAGGGGGCAGCTATGGCTACACCTTC. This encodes CSVETGGSYGYTF.

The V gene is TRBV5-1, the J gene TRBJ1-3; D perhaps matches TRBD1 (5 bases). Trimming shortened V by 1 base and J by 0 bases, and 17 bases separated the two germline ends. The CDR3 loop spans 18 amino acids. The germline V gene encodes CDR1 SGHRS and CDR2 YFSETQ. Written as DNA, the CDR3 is TGCGCCAGCAGCTTGCGAAGGGTAGGGGAGAACTCTGGAAACACCATATATTTT. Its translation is CASSLRRVGENSGNTIYF.

The CDR3, as DNA: TGTGCCAGCAGCCAGAATCGGGGGAACACTGAAGCTTTCTTT. This translates into CASSQNRGNTEAFF. The gene calls are TRBV3-1 and TRBJ1-1; unclear D gene. Germline V gene lookup returns CDR1 LGHDT and CDR2 YNNKEL (reference sequence). The CDR3 consists of 14 residues. V lost 3 bases and J 1 base, leaving 9 bases between the germline ends.

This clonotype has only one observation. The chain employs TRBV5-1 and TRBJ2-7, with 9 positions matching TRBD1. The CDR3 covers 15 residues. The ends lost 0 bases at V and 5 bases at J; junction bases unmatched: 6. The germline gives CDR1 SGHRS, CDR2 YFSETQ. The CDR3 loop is CASSLEGQGLHEQYF. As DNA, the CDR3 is TGCGCCAGCAGCTTGGAAGGACAGGGGCTCCACGAGCAGTACTTC. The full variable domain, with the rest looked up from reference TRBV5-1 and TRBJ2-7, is KAGVTQTPRYLIKTRGQQVTLSCSPISGHRSVSWYQQTPGQGLQFLFEYFSETQRNKGNFPGRFSGRQFSNSRSEMNVSTLELGDSALYLCASSLEGQGLHEQYFGPGTRLTVT.

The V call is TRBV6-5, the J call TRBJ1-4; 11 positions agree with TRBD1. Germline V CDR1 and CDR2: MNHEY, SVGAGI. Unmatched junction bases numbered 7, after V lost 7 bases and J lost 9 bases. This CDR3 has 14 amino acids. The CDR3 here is CASNSGQGAKKLFF. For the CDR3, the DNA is TGTGCCAGCAATTCAGGACAGGGGGCCAAAAAACTGTTTTTT.

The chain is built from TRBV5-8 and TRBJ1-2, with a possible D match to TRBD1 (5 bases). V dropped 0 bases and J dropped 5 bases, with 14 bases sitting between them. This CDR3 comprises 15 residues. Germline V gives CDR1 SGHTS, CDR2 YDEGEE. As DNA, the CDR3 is TGTGCCAGCAGCTTGGCCCTGGCAGGGCCGTATGGCTACACCTTC. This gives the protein CASSLALAGPYGYTF.

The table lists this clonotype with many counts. CDR3 nucleotides: TGTGCCACCGGGGACGGAATTAATGAAAAACTGTTTTTT. Protein: CATGDGINEKLFF. The chain recombines TRBV15 with TRBJ1-4; maybe TRBD1 (5 bases). Trimming left V 8 bases short and J 4 bases short, with 11 bases between. The germline gives CDR1 LNHNV, CDR2 YYDKDF (reference sequence). The CDR3 loop spans 13 amino acids. Variable domain in full (rest from reference TRBV15 and TRBJ1-4): DAMVIQNPRYQVTQFGKPVTLSCSQTLNHNVMYWYQQKSSQAPKLLFHYYDKDFNNEADTPDNFQSRRPNTSFCFLDIRSPGLGDTAMYLCATGDGINEKLFFGSGTQLSVL.

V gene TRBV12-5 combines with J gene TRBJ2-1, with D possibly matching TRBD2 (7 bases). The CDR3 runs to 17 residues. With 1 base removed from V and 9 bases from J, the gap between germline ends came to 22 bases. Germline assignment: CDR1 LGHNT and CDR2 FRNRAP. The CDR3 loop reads CASGLARLGGGLGEQFF. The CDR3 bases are TGTGCTAGTGGTTTGGCCCGACTGGGCGGGGGCCTTGGTGAGCAGTTCTTC.

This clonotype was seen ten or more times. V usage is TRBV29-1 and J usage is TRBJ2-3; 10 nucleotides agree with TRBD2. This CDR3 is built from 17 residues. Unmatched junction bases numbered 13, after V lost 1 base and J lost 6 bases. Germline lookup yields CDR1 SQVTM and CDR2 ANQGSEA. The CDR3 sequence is CSVEVRRASGRGDTQYF. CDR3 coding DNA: TGCAGCGTTGAAGTGAGGAGGGCTAGCGGGAGAGGGGATACGCAGTATTTT.

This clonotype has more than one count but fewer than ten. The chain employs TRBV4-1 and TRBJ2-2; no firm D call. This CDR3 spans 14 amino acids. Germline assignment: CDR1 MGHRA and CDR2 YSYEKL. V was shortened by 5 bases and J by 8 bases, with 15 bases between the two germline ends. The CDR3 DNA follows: TGCGCCAGCAGCGAACAATCTGTAGGGGGGGAGCTGTTTTTT. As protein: CASSEQSVGGELFF.

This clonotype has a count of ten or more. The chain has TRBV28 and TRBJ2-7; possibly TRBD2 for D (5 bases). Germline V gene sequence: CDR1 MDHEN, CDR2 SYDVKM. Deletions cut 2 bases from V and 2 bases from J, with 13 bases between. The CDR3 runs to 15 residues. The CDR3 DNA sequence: TGTGCCAGCAGTTTAACCCCGGACGGGGCCTACGAGCAGTACTTC. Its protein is CASSLTPDGAYEQYF.

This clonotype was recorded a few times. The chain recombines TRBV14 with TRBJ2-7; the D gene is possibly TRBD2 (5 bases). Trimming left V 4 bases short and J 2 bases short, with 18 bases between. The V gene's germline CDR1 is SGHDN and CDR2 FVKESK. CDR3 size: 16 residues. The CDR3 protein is CASSRKLGSATYEQYF. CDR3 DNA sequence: TGTGCCAGCAGCCGAAAGTTGGGTAGCGCTACCTACGAGCAGTACTTC.

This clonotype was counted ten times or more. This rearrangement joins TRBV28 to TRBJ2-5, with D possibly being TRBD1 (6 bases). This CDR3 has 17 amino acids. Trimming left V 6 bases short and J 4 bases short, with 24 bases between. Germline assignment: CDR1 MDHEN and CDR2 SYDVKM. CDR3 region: CASSQNLKTGGLETQYF. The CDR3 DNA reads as TGTGCCAGCAGCCAGAACCTTAAGACTGGGGGCCTAGAGACCCAGTACTTC.

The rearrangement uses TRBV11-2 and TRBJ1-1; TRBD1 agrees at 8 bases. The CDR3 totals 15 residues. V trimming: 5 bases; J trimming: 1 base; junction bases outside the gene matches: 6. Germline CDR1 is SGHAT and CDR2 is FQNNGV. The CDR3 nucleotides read TGTGCCAGCAGCGCGGGGGACAGGCCGAACACTGAAGCTTTCTTT. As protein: CASSAGDRPNTEAFF.

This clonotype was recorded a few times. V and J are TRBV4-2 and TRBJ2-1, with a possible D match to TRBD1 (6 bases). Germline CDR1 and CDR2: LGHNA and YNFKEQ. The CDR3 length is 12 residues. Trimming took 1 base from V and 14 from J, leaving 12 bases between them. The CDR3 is CASSQVRGQKFF. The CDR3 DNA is TGTGCCAGCAGCCAAGTGAGAGGACAGAAGTTCTTC.

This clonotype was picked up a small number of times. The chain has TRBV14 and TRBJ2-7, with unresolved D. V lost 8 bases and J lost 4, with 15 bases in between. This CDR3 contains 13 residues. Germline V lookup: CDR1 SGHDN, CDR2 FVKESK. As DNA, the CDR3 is TGTGCCAGCGGTCCAGGTACCCTGTACGAGCAGTACTTC. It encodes CASGPGTLYEQYF.

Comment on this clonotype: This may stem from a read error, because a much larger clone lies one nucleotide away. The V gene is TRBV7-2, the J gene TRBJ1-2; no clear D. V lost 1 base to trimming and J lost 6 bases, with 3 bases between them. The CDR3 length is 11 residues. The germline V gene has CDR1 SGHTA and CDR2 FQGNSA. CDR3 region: CASSLDDGYTF. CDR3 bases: TGTGCCAGCAGCTTAGATGATGGCTACACCTTC.